The 31 T cell receptor beta chains presented below share a single source sample, sequenced in a study of cytomegalovirus exposure and HLA in healthy donors. The PCR was carried out with 60 Vbeta primers and 13 Jbeta primers. The data were produced by immunoSEQ multiplex PCR, yet TCRdb's version contains in-frame clones alone and is incomplete. The sample has under 150,000 clones; roughly three quarters are singletons. The material sequenced was PBMCs. The source of these receptors is an older woman in good health and CMV-seronegative.

The chain recombines TRBV11-2 with TRBJ2-2; 7 bases agree with TRBD2. V was clipped by 5 bases and J by 1 base; unmatched bases: 7. This CDR3 has 16 amino acids. The germline CDR1 and CDR2 sequences are SGHAT and FQNNGV. CDR3 loop: CASSRGLRGNTGELFF. The CDR3 DNA is TGTGCCAGCAGCCGGGGACTACGGGGGAACACCGGGGAGCTGTTTTTT.

The CDR3 DNA follows: TGTGCCAGCAGTGATTCATTACAGGGGTACACTGAAGCTTTCTTT. Residues: CASSDSLQGYTEAFF. The V and J genes are TRBV25-1 and TRBJ1-1; TRBD1 agrees at 7 bases. This CDR3 contains 15 residues. From germline, CDR1 is MGHDK and CDR2 SYGVNS. J was trimmed by 3 bases and V by 3 bases; bases with no gene match: 7.

The rearrangement links TRBV11-2 to TRBJ2-7; TRBD2 matches at 14 bases. This CDR3 comprises 14 residues. Germline lookup yields CDR1 SGHAT and CDR2 FQNNGV. With 1 base clipped from V and 7 bases from J, the junction kept 0 bases outside the gene matches. CDR3 DNA: TGTGCCAGCAGCTTAGGACTAGCGGGAGGGGAGCAGTACTTC. Translating gives CASSLGLAGGEQYF.

The V call is TRBV7-3, the J call TRBJ1-1; D possibly corresponds to TRBD1 (5 bases). The CDR3 consists of 15 residues. The germline V gene encodes CDR1 SGHTA and CDR2 FQGTGA. The V end was cut by 4 bases, the J end by 1 base, with 13 bases between. The chain's CDR3 is CASSSRGGGNTEAFF. In nucleotides, the CDR3 is TGTGCCAGCAGCTCCCGCGGGGGGGGGAACACTGAAGCTTTCTTT.

The gene calls are TRBV6-1 and TRBJ1-2; D might be TRBD1 (6 bases). V lost 3 bases and J lost 5, with 10 bases in between. This CDR3 is 13 amino acids long. CDR1 MNHNS and CDR2 SASEGT come from the germline V gene. CDR3 DNA sequence: TGTGCCAGCAGTGAGGGGGGGCCTTATGGCTACACCTTC. This translates into CASSEGGPYGYTF.

In DNA form, the CDR3 reads TGCAGCGTTGGACTAGCGGGGCACGGCTACAATGAGCAGTTCTTC. Amino acids: CSVGLAGHGYNEQFF. V is TRBV29-1 and J is TRBJ2-1, with TRBD2 identical over 11 bases. The CDR3 spans 15 residues. Germline V CDR1 and CDR2: SQVTM, ANQGSEA. V was clipped by 4 bases and J by 3 bases; unmatched bases: 5.

The J gene is TRBJ1-1, the V gene TRBV9; 7 bases align to TRBD1. This CDR3 spans 15 amino acids. Unmatched junction bases numbered 3, after V lost 0 bases and J lost 1 base. Germline V lookup: CDR1 SGDLS, CDR2 YYNGEE. The CDR3 DNA is TGTGCCAGCAGCGTAGGGGACAGTCGGAACACTGAAGCTTTCTTT. This gives the protein CASSVGDSRNTEAFF.

The chain joins TRBV7-2 to TRBJ2-5; 14 bases agree with TRBD2. This CDR3 is 19 amino acids long. J was trimmed by 1 base and V by 5 bases; bases with no gene match: 12. Germline lookup yields CDR1 SGHTA and CDR2 FQGNSA. The CDR3 spells CASSRQGTSGSLLQETQYF. Written as DNA, the CDR3 is TGTGCCAGCAGCCGCCAAGGGACTAGCGGGAGTCTGCTCCAAGAGACCCAGTACTTC.

The chain combines TRBV6-1 with TRBJ2-1; TRBD1 is a possible D gene (5 bases). The CDR3 covers 15 residues. Germline V gene lookup returns CDR1 MNHNS and CDR2 SASEGT. V lost 2 bases, J lost 4 bases, and 12 bases lay in between. The CDR3 here is CASSETDSQYNEQFF. The CDR3 DNA reads TGTGCCAGCAGTGAAACAGACAGCCAATACAATGAGCAGTTCTTC.

The V gene is TRBV2, the J gene TRBJ1-6; 9 nucleotides line up with TRBD1. The ends lost 6 bases at V and 6 bases at J; junction bases unmatched: 6. CDR3 length equals 15 residues. Germline-derived CDR1 and CDR2 are SNHLY and FYNNEI. CDR3 protein: CASRLRQGGNSPLHF. CDR3 sequence (DNA): TGTGCCAGCAGACTCAGACAGGGGGGTAATTCACCCCTCCACTTT.

J is TRBJ1-4 and V is TRBV7-3; 7 bases map to TRBD1. The germline V gene has CDR1 SGHTA and CDR2 FQGTGA. V shed 5 bases and J 8 bases; nucleotides not matched to a gene: 5. The CDR3 covers 13 residues. The CDR3 DNA reads as TGTGCCAGCAGCAGACAGGGTGGGGAAAAACTGTTTTTT. Encoded protein: CASSRQGGEKLFF.

This chain connects TRBV5-1 to TRBJ1-2; weak D call: TRBD1 (5 bases). V lost 1 base and J 3 bases, leaving 13 bases between the germline ends. CDR1 is SGHRS, CDR2 YFSETQ, per germline. CDR3 size: 15 residues. CDR3: CASSLQGSTDYGYTF. The CDR3 coding sequence is TGCGCCAGCAGCTTGCAGGGCTCCACAGACTATGGCTACACCTTC.

The chain combines TRBV2 with TRBJ1-1; D unresolved. The germline V and J ends were trimmed by 3 bases and 2 bases, with 7 bases remaining between them. The CDR3 contains 13 residues. CDR1 and CDR2 (germline): SNHLY, FYNNEI. The DNA for the CDR3 is TGTGCCAGCAGTGAGGAGGGAAACACTGAAGCTTTCTTT. Translating gives CASSEEGNTEAFF.

The chain has TRBV28 and TRBJ1-1; no clear D gene. V was trimmed by 3 bases and J by 10 bases, leaving 18 bases between them. This CDR3 contains 14 residues. The germline CDR1 and CDR2 sequences are MDHEN and SYDVKM. The CDR3 DNA reads as TGTGCCAGCAGTTTCTCAGGTACGATGGTAGGAGCTTTCTTT. As protein: CASSFSGTMVGAFF. The whole variable domain, remainder taken from reference TRBV28 and TRBJ1-1, is DVKVTQSSRYLVKRTGEKVFLECVQDMDHENMFWYRQDPGLGLRLIYFSYDVKMKEKGDIPEGYSVSREKKERFSLILESASTNQTSMYLCASSFSGTMVGAFFGQGTRLTVV.

This clone was seen once. Other DNA sequences in this specimen translate into the identical CDR3. The CDR3 loop is CASSPDRHTEAFF. The CDR3 DNA reads as TGTGCCAGCTCCCCGGACAGGCACACTGAAGCTTTCTTT. This chain joins TRBV18 and TRBJ1-1, with 7 bases identical to TRBD1. V lost 6 bases to trimming and J lost 3 bases; unmatched junction nucleotides: 4. CDR3 size: 13 residues. CDR1 and CDR2 from the germline V gene are KGHSH and LQKENI.

This sequence joins TRBV5-1 and TRBJ1-3, with D tentatively TRBD1 (6 bases). Trimming cost V 3 bases and J 8 bases, with 21 bases left between them. The CDR3 runs to 16 residues. In germline, CDR1 is SGHRS, CDR2 YFSETQ. In DNA form, the CDR3 reads TGCGCCAGCAGCTCGACAGGCCAAGGGGCTGGGGACACCATATATTTT. Amino acid sequence: CASSSTGQGAGDTIYF.

The chain couples TRBV28 to TRBJ1-2, with 8 bases fitting TRBD1. The V gene end was trimmed by 1 base and the J gene end by 8 bases; junction bases not matched to a gene: 6. Germline V lookup: CDR1 MDHEN, CDR2 SYDVKM. This CDR3 contains 14 residues. CDR3 sequence reads: CASSLSGQARGYTF. In nucleotides, the CDR3 is TGTGCCAGCAGTTTATCGGGACAGGCTCGCGGCTACACCTTC.

J is TRBJ1-5 and V is TRBV4-1; no firm D call. Germline assignment: CDR1 MGHRA and CDR2 YSYEKL. CDR3 length: 13 residues. The V end lost 4 bases, the J end lost 2 bases, and 6 bases lay between the germline ends. DNA for the CDR3: TGCGCCAGCAGCCCGGGTGGCAATCAGCCCCAGCATTTT. This sequence encodes CASSPGGNQPQHF.

The chain is built from TRBV10-1 and TRBJ1-2; D unresolved. Trimming took off 2 bases at V and 4 bases at J, with 8 bases between the two ends. Germline loops: CDR1 WNHNN, CDR2 SYGVQD (reference sequence). This CDR3 contains 13 residues. CDR3 nucleotide sequence: TGCGCCAGCAGTGAGGGACTGCTCTATGGCTACACCTTC. Amino acid sequence: CASSEGLLYGYTF.

This chain links TRBV7-2 with TRBJ2-3; D unresolved. There are 14 residues in the CDR3. Germline CDR1 reads SGHTA; CDR2 reads FQGNSA. The V end lost 3 bases, the J end lost 4 bases, and 11 bases lay between the germline ends. The DNA of the CDR3 is TGTGCCAGCAGCTTGCGGCGTGTCGCAGATACGCAGTATTTT. This codes for CASSLRRVADTQYF.

J is TRBJ1-1 and V is TRBV6-5, with TRBD1 as a possible D gene (6 bases). Trimming stripped 2 bases from V and 7 bases from J, with 14 bases between. Germline-derived CDR1 and CDR2 are MNHEY and SVGAGI. There are 14 residues in the CDR3. CDR3 residues: CASSYHGTTGEAFF. CDR3 DNA: TGTGCCAGCAGTTACCATGGGACAACGGGTGAAGCTTTCTTT.

The chain joins TRBV6-5 to TRBJ2-2, with a possible D match to TRBD1 (6 bases). Germline-derived CDR1 and CDR2 are MNHEY and SVGAGI. Trimming shortened V by 3 bases and J by 6 bases, and 11 bases separated the two germline ends. The CDR3 has 14 residues. The CDR3 protein is CASSYRGMAGELFF. The CDR3 DNA follows: TGTGCCAGCAGTTATAGGGGGATGGCCGGGGAGCTGTTTTTT.

The chain links TRBV12-2 to TRBJ2-7; TRBD2 is the table's D call, not checked against the DNA. TRBV12-2 is shown as a pseudogene. The CDR3 is 14 residues long. The CDR3 sequence is CASRETSGSDEQYF. CDR3 nucleotide sequence: TGTGCAAGTCGCGAGACTAGCGGGAGTGACGAGCAGTACTTC.

This clone was recorded once. The J gene is TRBJ2-5, the V gene TRBV27, with 7 positions matching TRBD1. This CDR3 has 15 amino acids. Per the germline V gene, CDR1 is MNHEY and CDR2 is SMNVEV (reference sequence). V lost 5 bases to trimming and J lost 4 bases; unmatched junction nucleotides: 10. CDR3 nucleotides: TGTGCCAGCAGTCTATTTGACAGGGTCGGAGAGACCCAGTACTTC. It specifies CASSLFDRVGETQYF.

The chain is built from TRBV18 and TRBJ2-7; weak D call: TRBD2 (6 bases). The CDR3 has 14 amino acids. In germline, CDR1 is KGHSH, CDR2 LQKENI. With 5 bases removed from V and 3 bases from J, the gap between germline ends came to 14 bases. The CDR3 loop is CASSSSSGGYEQYF. CDR3 nucleotide sequence: TGTGCCAGCTCAAGTTCGTCCGGGGGCTACGAGCAGTACTTC.

This clone was counted a few times. The chain couples TRBV7-2 to TRBJ2-5; TRBD2 matches 13 bases. The CDR3 is 18 amino acids. Germline V gene sequence: CDR1 SGHTA, CDR2 FQGNSA. The trim removed 1 base at V and 6 bases at J, leaving 11 bases unmatched. CDR3 DNA sequence: TGTGCCAGCAGCTTAGGTGGACTAGCGGGAGCGTATCCCAAGACCCAGTACTTC. It encodes CASSLGGLAGAYPKTQYF.

V is TRBV7-6 and J is TRBJ1-5; weak D call: TRBD1 (5 bases). CDR1 is SGHVS and CDR2 is FNYEAQ in the germline V gene. With 5 bases removed from V and 5 bases from J, the gap between germline ends came to 25 bases. The CDR3 loop spans 18 amino acids. The CDR3 DNA sequence: TGTGCCAGCAGCCCGTTTCCCGGGGGTGGAGGGAGGGATCAGCCCCAGCATTTT. It encodes CASSPFPGGGGRDQPQHF.

This clone was counted only a few times. The chain uses TRBV10-3 and TRBJ2-5; 7 bases agree with TRBD2. The DNA end lines up better with TRBJ2-7; the J call may be wrong. Per germline, CDR1 ENHRY and CDR2 SYGVKD. The CDR3 runs to 13 residues. CDR3: CAIGGGMGYEQYF. CDR3 DNA sequence: TGTGCCATCGGGGGGGGAATGGGCTACGAGCAGTACTTC.

The CDR3 reads CASAGHLAGNYNEQFF. For the CDR3, the DNA is TGTGCCAGCGCGGGTCACTTAGCGGGAAATTACAATGAGCAGTTCTTC. V and J are TRBV28 and TRBJ2-1; 8 nucleotides match TRBD2. The V gene's germline CDR1 is MDHEN and CDR2 SYDVKM. The V gene end was trimmed by 8 bases and the J gene end by 4 bases; junction bases not matched to a gene: 13. This CDR3 is 16 amino acids long.

This clone appeared a few times. V gene TRBV7-8 combines with J gene TRBJ1-1, with no clear D. Germline CDR1 SGHVS, CDR2 FQNEAQ. This CDR3 comprises 13 residues. Trimming cost V 5 bases and J 2 bases, with 9 bases left between them. The CDR3 region has the DNA TGTGCCAGCAGCATCCGGGGTAACACTGAAGCTTTCTTT. Translated, it gives CASSIRGNTEAFF.

This clone was recorded once. The chain carries TRBV7-8 and TRBJ1-2; 9 bases agree with TRBD1. Trimming cost V 4 bases and J 7 bases; bases outside gene matches: 7. In germline, CDR1 is SGHVS, CDR2 FQNEAQ. CDR3 size: 14 residues. For the CDR3, the DNA is TGTGCCAGCAGCTGCGAACAGGGGGCTTGTGGCTACACCTTC. It translates to CASSCEQGACGYTF.